A selection of T cell receptor beta chains follows, all from one sample in a study of cytomegalovirus exposure and HLA in healthy donors. TCRdb's copy holds only in-frame clones and misses some; the assay was immunoSEQ multiplex PCR. The table shows about 120,000 clones, with 60% to 85% occurring only once. Sequenced material: PBMCs. Source of these receptors: a middle-aged woman in good health and CMV-seronegative. Each CDR3 is given with its conserved first and last residue. D genes are given only for firm matches. Some rows have no size entry. The others give once, few or many, or a class for an expanded clone.

clone_size	v_call	j_call	d_call	cdr3_aa	cdr3_nt
few	TRBV5-4	TRBJ2-3	TRBD2	CASSPLAGTQYF	TGTGCCAGCAGCCCACTAGCGGGTACGCAGTATTTT
NA	TRBV28	TRBJ2-1	TRBD2	CASSLTSGYNEQFF	TGTGCCAGCAGCCTCACTAGCGGTTACAATGAGCAGTTCTTC
NA	TRBV25-1	TRBJ1-5	NA	CASTPSSGNQPQHF	TGTGCCAGCACTCCAAGTAGCGGGAATCAGCCCCAGCATTTT
NA	TRBV18	TRBJ2-1	TRBD2	CASSPGLAGASEQFF	TGTGCCAGCTCACCAGGACTAGCGGGAGCTAGCGAGCAGTTCTTC
NA	TRBV5-5	TRBJ2-7	TRBD2	CASSLGGSAGVYEQYF	TGTGCCAGCAGCTTGGGGGGCTCAGCGGGGGTCTACGAGCAGTACTTC
few	TRBV10-3	TRBJ2-2	TRBD1	CAISGDSPNTGELFF	TGTGCCATAAGTGGGGACAGTCCGAACACCGGGGAGCTGTTTTTT
NA	TRBV28	TRBJ2-7	TRBD2	CASSLLGEGLAGWEQYF	TGTGCCAGCAGTTTGCTGGGGGAGGGACTAGCGGGATGGGAGCAGTACTTC
once	TRBV10-2	TRBJ2-1	TRBD2	CASRWREGGVGEQFF	TGCGCCAGCAGGTGGCGGGAGGGCGGGGTGGGTGAGCAGTTCTTC
NA	TRBV5-1	TRBJ2-1	TRBD2	CASMVGAGGYEQFF	TGCGCCAGCATGGTGGGGGCGGGAGGGTATGAGCAGTTCTTC
NA	TRBV6-1	TRBJ1-2	NA	CASSESGNYGYTF	TGTGCCAGCAGTGAGTCCGGGAACTATGGCTACACCTTC
few	TRBV6-8	TRBJ2-7	TRBD1	CASIPAQIPGQGRICCSYEQYF	TGTGCCAGCATCCCAGCCCAAATACCGGGACAGGGTCGAATATGCTGTAGCTACGAGCAGTACTTC
once	TRBV28	TRBJ2-4	NA	CASTIRAGSYAKNIQYF	TGTGCCAGCACCATACGGGCGGGTAGCTACGCCAAAAACATTCAGTACTTC
few	TRBV7-9	TRBJ2-2	TRBD2	CASLAGDSWTGELFF	TGTGCCAGCCTAGCGGGAGACTCATGGACCGGGGAGCTGTTTTTT
NA	TRBV20-1	TRBJ1-1	NA	CSARRQGEAFF	TGCAGTGCTAGACGTCAGGGGGAAGCTTTCTTT
NA	TRBV7-9	TRBJ2-3	TRBD1	CASSLFPGQGTDTQYF	TGTGCCAGCAGCCTTTTCCCGGGACAGGGCACAGATACGCAGTATTTT
NA	TRBV18	TRBJ1-1	TRBD1	CASSPQLDREAFF	TGTGCCAGCTCACCACAGTTGGACAGGGAAGCTTTCTTT
NA	TRBV28	TRBJ2-3	TRBD2	CASSFASGSTDTQYF	TGTGCCAGCAGTTTCGCTAGCGGGAGCACAGATACGCAGTATTTT
NA	TRBV29-1	TRBJ2-5	NA	CSVEDLGETAPYGTQYF	TGCAGCGTTGAAGATCTTGGGGAGACGGCCCCTTACGGGACCCAGTACTTC
NA	TRBV7-2	TRBJ1-5	TRBD1	CASSRQGGQPQHF	TGTGCCAGCAGCCGACAGGGCGGCCAGCCCCAGCATTTT
few	TRBV7-9	TRBJ2-7	NA	CSSSSENNEQYF	TGTTCCAGCAGCTCGGAGAATAACGAGCAGTACTTC
NA	TRBV7-9	TRBJ2-3	TRBD1	CASSLDWDRGNTDTQYF	TGTGCCAGCAGCTTAGACTGGGACAGGGGGAACACAGATACGCAGTATTTT
NA	TRBV6-1	TRBJ2-7	NA	CASSPGQTYEQYF	TGTGCCAGCAGCCCCGGACAGACCTACGAGCAGTACTTC
NA	TRBV27	TRBJ2-5	NA	CASRPEGQHLTIQETQYF	TGTGCCAGCAGACCCGAGGGACAACACCTCACAATCCAAGAGACCCAGTACTTC
NA	TRBV7-9	TRBJ2-7	NA	CSSSLAPPGQFYEQYF	TGTTCCAGCAGCTTAGCCCCGCCAGGTCAATTCTACGAGCAGTACTTC
NA	TRBV19	TRBJ1-1	NA	CASSQDSDTEAFF	TGTGCCAGTAGCCAAGACAGCGATACTGAAGCTTTCTTT
few	TRBV7-2	TRBJ2-1	TRBD2	CASSLGGNGRAGNEQFF	TGTGCCAGCAGCTTAGGAGGCAACGGGAGGGCCGGGAATGAGCAGTTCTTC
NA	TRBV5-1	TRBJ2-5	NA	CASSLAQTQETQYF	TGCGCCAGCAGCTTGGCACAGACCCAAGAGACCCAGTACTTC
NA	TRBV5-1	TRBJ1-4	TRBD1	CASSLLPPGTGGEKLFF	TGCGCCAGCAGCTTGCTGCCCCCCGGGACAGGGGGTGAAAAACTGTTTTTT
few	TRBV11-3	TRBJ2-6	TRBD2	CASSLAGTSGSAGANGLTF	TGTGCCAGCAGCTTAGCGGGGACTAGCGGGAGTGCTGGGGCCAACGGCCTGACTTTC
NA	TRBV28	TRBJ1-5	TRBD1	CAIDRDRDSNQPQHF	TGTGCCATCGACCGGGACAGGGATAGCAATCAGCCCCAGCATTTT
NA	TRBV11-2	TRBJ2-5	NA	CASSLGQGETQYF	TGTGCCAGCAGCTTAGGACAAGGAGAGACCCAGTACTTC
once	TRBV10-2	TRBJ2-5	TRBD2	CASSALRLARGGETQYF	TGCGCCAGCAGTGCCCTGAGGCTAGCGCGGGGGGGGGAGACCCAGTACTTC
few	TRBV2	TRBJ2-5	NA	CASSLGLGTQYF	TGTGCCAGCAGTTTGGGGCTAGGGACCCAGTACTTC
NA	TRBV28	TRBJ1-2	NA	CASRQTANYGYTF	TGTGCCAGCAGGCAAACGGCTAACTATGGCTACACCTTC
NA	TRBV9	TRBJ1-1	NA	CASSGHLRDKEAFF	TGTGCCAGCAGCGGACACCTCAGGGATAAAGAAGCTTTCTTT
few	TRBV7-9	TRBJ2-7	TRBD2	CASSPGLARTYEQYF	TGTGCCAGCAGCCCAGGACTAGCGCGGACCTACGAGCAGTACTTC